The clone carrying this T cell receptor (beta chain) appeared a few times. These data are taken from a study of T-cell memory formation after mild COVID-19. After 5'RACE with constant-segment primers, TCR alpha and TCR beta cDNA libraries carrying sample barcodes and UMIs were obtained. TCRdb recomputed calls from the 5' RACE reads with MiXCR, one row per CDR3 protein. The repertoire holds roughly 500,000 distinct CDR3 sequences, with roughly 21% as singletons. This sequence was found in an adult woman who had mild COVID-19 (a few samples of this study predate the infection). Cell type and time point are not known. The sequenced material came from PBMCs or a T cell subset sorted from them (not recorded which).

CDR3 in amino acids: CASVRGNEQFF. CDR3 sequence (DNA): TGTGCCAGCGTCCGGGGGAATGAGCAGTTCTTC. The chain couples TRBV14 to TRBJ2-1; tentatively, D is TRBD2 (6 bases). The CDR3 contains 11 residues. The germline V and J ends were trimmed by 8 bases and 7 bases, with 9 bases remaining between them. Germline assignment: CDR1 SGHDN and CDR2 FVKESK.